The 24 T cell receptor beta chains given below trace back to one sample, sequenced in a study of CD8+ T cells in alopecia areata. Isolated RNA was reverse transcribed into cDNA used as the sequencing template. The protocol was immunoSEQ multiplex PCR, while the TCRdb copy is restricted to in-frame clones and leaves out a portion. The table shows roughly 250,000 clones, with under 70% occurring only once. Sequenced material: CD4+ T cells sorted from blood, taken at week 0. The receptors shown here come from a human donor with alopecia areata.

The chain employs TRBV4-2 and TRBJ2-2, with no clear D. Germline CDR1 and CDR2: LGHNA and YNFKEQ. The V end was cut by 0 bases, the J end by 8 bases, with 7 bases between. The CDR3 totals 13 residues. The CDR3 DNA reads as TGTGCCAGCAGCCAAGAAAATGCGGGGGAGCTGTTTTTT. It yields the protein CASSQENAGELFF.

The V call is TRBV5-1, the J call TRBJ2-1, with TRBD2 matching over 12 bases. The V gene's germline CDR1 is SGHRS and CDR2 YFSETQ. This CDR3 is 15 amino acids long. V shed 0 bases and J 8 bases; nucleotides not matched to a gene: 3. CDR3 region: CASSLGLAGADEQFF. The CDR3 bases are TGCGCCAGCAGCTTGGGACTAGCGGGGGCGGATGAGCAGTTCTTC.

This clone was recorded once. The CDR3 DNA is TGTGCCAGCAGCCTTACAGGGGGCGACTCTGGCTACACCTTC. It yields the protein CASSLTGGDSGYTF. The chain recombines TRBV4-2 with TRBJ1-2; 9 bases match TRBD1. The germline V gene encodes CDR1 LGHNA and CDR2 YNFKEQ. The CDR3 totals 14 residues. The J segment lost 7 bases and the V segment lost 4 bases, leaving 7 bases of the junction unmatched.

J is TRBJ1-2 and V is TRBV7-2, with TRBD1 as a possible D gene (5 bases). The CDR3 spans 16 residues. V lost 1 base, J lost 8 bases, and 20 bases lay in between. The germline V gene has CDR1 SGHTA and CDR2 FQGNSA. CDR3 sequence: CASSLDGSGWFKGYTF. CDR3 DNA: TGTGCCAGCAGCTTAGATGGTTCAGGGTGGTTTAAAGGCTACACCTTC.

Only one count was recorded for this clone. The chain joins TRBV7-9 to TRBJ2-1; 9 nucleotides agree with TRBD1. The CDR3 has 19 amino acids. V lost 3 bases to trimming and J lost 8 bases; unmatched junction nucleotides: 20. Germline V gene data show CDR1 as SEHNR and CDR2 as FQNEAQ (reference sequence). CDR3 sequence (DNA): TGTGCCAGCAGCTTGCCCTTAGGGTCGCCGGGACAGGGTTCGTATGAGCAGTTCTTC. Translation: CASSLPLGSPGQGSYEQFF.

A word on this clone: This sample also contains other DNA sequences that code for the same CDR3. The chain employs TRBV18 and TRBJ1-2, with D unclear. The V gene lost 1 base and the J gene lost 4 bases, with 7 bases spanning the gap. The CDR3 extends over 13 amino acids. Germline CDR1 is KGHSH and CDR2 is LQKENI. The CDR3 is CASSPRGTYGYTF. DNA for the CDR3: TGTGCCAGCTCACCACGGGGAACCTATGGCTACACCTTC.

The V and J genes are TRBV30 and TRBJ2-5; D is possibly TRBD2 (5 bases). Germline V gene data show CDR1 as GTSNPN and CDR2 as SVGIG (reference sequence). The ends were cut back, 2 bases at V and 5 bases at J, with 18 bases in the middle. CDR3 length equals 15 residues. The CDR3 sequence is CAWSLFGGGGETQYF. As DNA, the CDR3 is TGTGCCTGGAGTCTCTTCGGTGGAGGTGGGGAGACCCAGTACTTC.

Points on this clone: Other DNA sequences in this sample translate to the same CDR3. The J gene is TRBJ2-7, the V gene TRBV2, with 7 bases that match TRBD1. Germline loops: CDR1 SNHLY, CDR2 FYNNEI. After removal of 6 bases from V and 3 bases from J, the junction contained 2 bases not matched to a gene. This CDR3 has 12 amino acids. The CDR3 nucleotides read TGTGCCAGCAGGGGGGACAGCTACGAGCAGTACTTC. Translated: CASRGDSYEQYF. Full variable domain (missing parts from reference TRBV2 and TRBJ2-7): EPEVTQTPSHQVTQMGQEVILRCVPISNHLYFYWYRQILGQKVEFLVSFYNNEISEKSEIFDDQFSVERPDGSNFTLKIRSTKLEDSAMYFCASRGDSYEQYFGPGTRLTVT.

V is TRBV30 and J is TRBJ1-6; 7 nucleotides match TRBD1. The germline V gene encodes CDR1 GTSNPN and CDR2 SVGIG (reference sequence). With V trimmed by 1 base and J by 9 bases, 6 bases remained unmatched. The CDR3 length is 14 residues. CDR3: CAWSGDSLGSPLHF. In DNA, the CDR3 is TGTGCCTGGAGTGGGGACAGCCTGGGTTCACCCCTCCACTTT.

The CDR3 DNA reads TGTGCCTGGAGTCCGGGACACGTCCAGGGCTACACCTTC. Translation gives CAWSPGHVQGYTF. V and J are TRBV30 and TRBJ1-2, with a weak D call TRBD1 (6 bases). V lost 2 bases to trimming and J lost 8 bases, with 15 bases between them. CDR1 and CDR2 (germline): GTSNPN, SVGIG (reference sequence). The CDR3 has 13 amino acids.

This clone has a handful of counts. DNA of the CDR3: TGTGCCAGCGGGCGTGGGCCCCTAGAGACCCAGTACTTC. It yields the protein CASGRGPLETQYF. V is TRBV18 and J is TRBJ2-5, with unresolved D. CDR1 and CDR2 from the germline V gene are KGHSH and LQKENI. CDR3 length: 13 residues. Trimming removed 8 bases at V and 4 bases at J, with 14 bases between.

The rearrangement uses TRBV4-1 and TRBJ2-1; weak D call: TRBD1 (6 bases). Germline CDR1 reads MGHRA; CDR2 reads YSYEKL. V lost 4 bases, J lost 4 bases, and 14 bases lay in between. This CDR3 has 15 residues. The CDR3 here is CASSPRQVLYNEQFF. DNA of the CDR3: TGCGCCAGCAGCCCCCGACAGGTACTTTACAATGAGCAGTTCTTC.

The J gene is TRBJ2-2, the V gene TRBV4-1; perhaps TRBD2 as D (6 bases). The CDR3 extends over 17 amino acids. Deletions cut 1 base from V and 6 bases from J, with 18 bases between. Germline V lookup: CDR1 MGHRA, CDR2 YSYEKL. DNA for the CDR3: TGCGCCAGCAGCCAAGTGCGACAAGGGAGGTTGGCCGGGGAGCTGTTTTTT. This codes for CASSQVRQGRLAGELFF.

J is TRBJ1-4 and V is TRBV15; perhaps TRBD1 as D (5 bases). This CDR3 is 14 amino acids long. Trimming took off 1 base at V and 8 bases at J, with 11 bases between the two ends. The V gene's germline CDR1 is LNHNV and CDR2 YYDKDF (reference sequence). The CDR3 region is CATSRGRVNEKLFF. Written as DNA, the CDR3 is TGTGCCACCAGCAGAGGCAGGGTAAACGAAAAACTGTTTTTT.

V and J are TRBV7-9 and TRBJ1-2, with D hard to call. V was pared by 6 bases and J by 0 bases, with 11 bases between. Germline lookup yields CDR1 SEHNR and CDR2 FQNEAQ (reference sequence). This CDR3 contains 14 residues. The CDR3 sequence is CASSPGRTNYGYTF. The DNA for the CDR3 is TGTGCCAGCAGTCCCGGGAGGACTAACTATGGCTACACCTTC.

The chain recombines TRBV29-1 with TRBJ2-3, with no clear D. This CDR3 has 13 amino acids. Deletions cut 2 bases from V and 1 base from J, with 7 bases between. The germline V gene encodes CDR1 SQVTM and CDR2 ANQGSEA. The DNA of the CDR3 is TGCAGCGTTGAACCCAGAGGCACAGATACGCAGTATTTT. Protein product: CSVEPRGTDTQYF.

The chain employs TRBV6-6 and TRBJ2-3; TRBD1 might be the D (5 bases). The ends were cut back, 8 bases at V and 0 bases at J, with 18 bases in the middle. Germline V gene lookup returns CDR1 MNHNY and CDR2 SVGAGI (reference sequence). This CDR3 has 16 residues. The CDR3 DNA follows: TGTGCCAGCCTGTATGGGGCTCGACGGAGCACAGATACGCAGTATTTT. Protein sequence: CASLYGARRSTDTQYF.

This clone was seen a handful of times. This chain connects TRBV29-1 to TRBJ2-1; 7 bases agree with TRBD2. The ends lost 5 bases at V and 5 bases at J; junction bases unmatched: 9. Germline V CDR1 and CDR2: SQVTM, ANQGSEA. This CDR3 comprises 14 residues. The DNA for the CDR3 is TGCAGCGTTTCGGTAGCGGGTGCGGACAATGAGCAGTTCTTC. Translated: CSVSVAGADNEQFF.

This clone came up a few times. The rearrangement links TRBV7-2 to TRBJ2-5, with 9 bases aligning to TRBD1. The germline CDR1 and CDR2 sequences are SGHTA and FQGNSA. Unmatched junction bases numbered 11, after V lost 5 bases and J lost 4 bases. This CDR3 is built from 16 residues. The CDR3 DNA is TGTGCCAGCAGCCCCCGTTCCGGGACAGGGTCAGAGACCCAGTACTTC. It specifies CASSPRSGTGSETQYF.

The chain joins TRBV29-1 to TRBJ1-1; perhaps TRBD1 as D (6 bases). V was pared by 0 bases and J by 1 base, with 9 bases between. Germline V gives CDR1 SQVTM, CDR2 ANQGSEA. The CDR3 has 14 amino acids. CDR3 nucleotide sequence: TGCAGCGTTGAAGATGGGGGCACGAACACTGAAGCTTTCTTT. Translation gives CSVEDGGTNTEAFF.

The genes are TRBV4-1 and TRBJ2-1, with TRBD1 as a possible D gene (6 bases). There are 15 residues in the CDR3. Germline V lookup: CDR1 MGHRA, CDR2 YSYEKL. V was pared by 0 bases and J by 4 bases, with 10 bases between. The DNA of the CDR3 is TGCGCCAGCAGCCAAGATAGGCAGGGGTACAATGAGCAGTTCTTC. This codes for CASSQDRQGYNEQFF.

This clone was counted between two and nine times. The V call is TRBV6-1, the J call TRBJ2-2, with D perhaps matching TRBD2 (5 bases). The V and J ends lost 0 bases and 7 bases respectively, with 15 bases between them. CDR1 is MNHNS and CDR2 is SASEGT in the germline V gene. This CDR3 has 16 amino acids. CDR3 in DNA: TGTGCCAGCAGTGAAGCGCTCCGGGGATATGGCGGGGAGCTGTTTTTT. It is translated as CASSEALRGYGGELFF.

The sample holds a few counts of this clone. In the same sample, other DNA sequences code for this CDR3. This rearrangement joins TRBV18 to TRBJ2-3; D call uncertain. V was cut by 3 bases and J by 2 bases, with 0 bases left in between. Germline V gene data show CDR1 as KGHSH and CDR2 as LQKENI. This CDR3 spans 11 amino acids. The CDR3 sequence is CASSPTDTQYF. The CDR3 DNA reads TGTGCCAGCTCACCCACAGATACGCAGTATTTT.

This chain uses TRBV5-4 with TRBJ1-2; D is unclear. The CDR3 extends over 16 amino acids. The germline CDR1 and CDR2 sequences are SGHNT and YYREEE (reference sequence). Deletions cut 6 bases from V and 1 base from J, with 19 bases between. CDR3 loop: CASTLKLRASNYGYTF. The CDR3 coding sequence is TGTGCCAGCACCCTTAAACTTAGGGCGAGTAACTATGGCTACACCTTC. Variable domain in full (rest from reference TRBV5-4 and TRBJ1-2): ETGVTQSPTHLIKTRGQQVTLRCSSQSGHNTVSWYQQALGQGPQFIFQYYREEENGRGNFPPRFSGLQFPNYSSELNVNALELDDSALYLCASTLKLRASNYGYTFGSGTRLTVV.